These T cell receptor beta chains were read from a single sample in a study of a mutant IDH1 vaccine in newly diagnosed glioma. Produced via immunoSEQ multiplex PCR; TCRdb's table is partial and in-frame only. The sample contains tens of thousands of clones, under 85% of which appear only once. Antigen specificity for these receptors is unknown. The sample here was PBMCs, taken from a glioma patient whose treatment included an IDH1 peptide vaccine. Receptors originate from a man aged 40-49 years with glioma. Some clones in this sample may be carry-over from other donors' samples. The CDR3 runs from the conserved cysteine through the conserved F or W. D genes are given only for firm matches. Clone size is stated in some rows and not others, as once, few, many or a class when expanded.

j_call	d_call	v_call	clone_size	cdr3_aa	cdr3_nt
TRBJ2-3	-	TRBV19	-	CASSRRDRGDTQYF	TGTGCCAGTAGTAGGCGGGATCGGGGAGATACGCAGTATTTT
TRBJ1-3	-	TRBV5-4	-	CACKRGTGNTIYF	TGTGCCTGCAAAAGGGGAACAGGAAACACCATATATTTT
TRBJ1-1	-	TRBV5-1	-	CASSLGGRYEAFF	TGCGCCAGCAGCTTGGGGGGCAGATATGAAGCTTTCTTT
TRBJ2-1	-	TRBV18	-	CASSPVGTNNEQFF	TGTGCCAGCTCACCAGTAGGGACAAACAATGAGCAGTTCTTC
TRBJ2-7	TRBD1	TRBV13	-	CASSAQGAVGEQYF	TGTGCCAGCAGCGCACAGGGGGCGGTGGGAGAGCAGTACTTC
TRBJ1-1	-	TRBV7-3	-	CASSFSYTEAFF	TGTGCCAGCAGCTTTTCATACACTGAAGCTTTCTTT
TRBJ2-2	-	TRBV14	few	CASSQVGSGELFF	TGTGCCAGCAGCCAAGTTGGTAGCGGGGAGCTGTTTTTT
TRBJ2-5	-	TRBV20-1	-	CSAQREETQYF	TGCAGTGCACAGAGAGAAGAGACCCAGTACTTC
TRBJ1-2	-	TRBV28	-	CASSPHFERPANYGYTF	TGTGCCAGCAGTCCCCATTTTGAGAGGCCGGCTAACTATGGCTACACCTTC
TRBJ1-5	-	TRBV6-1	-	CASSVTGTNQPQHF	TGTGCCAGCAGTGTAACAGGTACCAATCAGCCCCAGCATTTT
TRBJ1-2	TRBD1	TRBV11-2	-	CASSEGASRAYGYTF	TGTGCCAGCAGCGAGGGGGCTTCGCGTGCCTATGGCTACACCTTC
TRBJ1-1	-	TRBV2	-	CASSVGMNTEAFF	TGTGCCAGCAGTGTTGGCATGAACACTGAAGCTTTCTTT
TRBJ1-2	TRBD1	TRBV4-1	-	CASSQPGTDYGYTF	TGCGCCAGCAGCCAGCCTGGGACAGACTATGGCTACACCTTC
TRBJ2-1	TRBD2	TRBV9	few	CASSTGLAGVYNEQFF	TGTGCCAGCAGCACAGGACTAGCGGGGGTGTACAATGAGCAGTTCTTC
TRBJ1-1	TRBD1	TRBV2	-	CASRDRGPGEAFF	TGTGCCAGCAGGGACAGGGGCCCTGGTGAAGCTTTCTTT
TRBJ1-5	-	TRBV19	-	CASAVYSNQPQHF	TGTGCCAGTGCCGTTTATAGCAATCAGCCCCAGCATTTT
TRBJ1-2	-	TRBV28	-	CASSLGGYGYTF	TGTGCCAGCAGTTTAGGGGGCTATGGCTACACCTTC
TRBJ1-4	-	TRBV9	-	CASSAFQGPEKLFF	TGTGCCAGCAGCGCATTCCAGGGTCCCGAAAAACTGTTTTTT
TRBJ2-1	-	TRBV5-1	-	CASSLGHMSYNEQFF	TGCGCCAGCAGCTTGGGGCATATGTCCTACAATGAGCAGTTCTTC
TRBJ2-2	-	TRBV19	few	CASKISRQAPNTGELFF	TGTGCCAGTAAAATCTCTCGACAGGCGCCGAACACCGGGGAGCTGTTTTTT
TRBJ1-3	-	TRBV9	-	CASGSGGAGNTIYF	TGTGCCAGCGGATCCGGCGGGGCGGGAAACACCATATATTTT
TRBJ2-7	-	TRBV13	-	CASSLDGDPHEQYF	TGTGCCAGCAGCTTAGACGGGGACCCCCACGAGCAGTACTTC
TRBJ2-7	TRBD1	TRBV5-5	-	CASSETGDNSYEQYF	TGTGCCAGCAGTGAGACAGGGGATAACTCCTACGAGCAGTACTTC
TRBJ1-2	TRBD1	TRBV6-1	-	CASSAWGQGSGYTF	TGTGCCAGCAGTGCCTGGGGACAGGGTTCCGGCTACACCTTC
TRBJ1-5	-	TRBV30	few	CAWSVLNQPQHF	TGTGCCTGGAGTGTACTAAATCAGCCCCAGCATTTT
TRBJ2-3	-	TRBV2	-	CASSDRADTQYF	TGTGCCAGCAGTGATCGAGCAGATACGCAGTATTTT
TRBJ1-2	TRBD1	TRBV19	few	CASSISRDRANYGYTF	TGTGCCAGTAGTATCAGTAGGGACAGAGCAAACTATGGCTACACCTTC
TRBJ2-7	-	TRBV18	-	CASSSQLARSYEQYF	TGTGCCAGCTCCTCCCAATTAGCTCGTTCCTACGAGCAGTACTTC
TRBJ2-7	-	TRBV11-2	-	CASSPYRLSPTYEQYF	TGTGCCAGCAGCCCCTACAGGCTTTCCCCTACCTACGAGCAGTACTTC
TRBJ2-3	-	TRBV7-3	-	CASSWGTGTDTQYF	TGTGCCAGCAGCTGGGGTACAGGGACAGATACGCAGTATTTT
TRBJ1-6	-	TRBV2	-	CASSGIGGGYNSPLHF	TGTGCCAGCAGTGGGATTGGGGGAGGTTATAATTCACCCCTCCACTTT
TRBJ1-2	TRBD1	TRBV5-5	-	CASSLNRGGGYTF	TGTGCCAGCAGCTTGAACAGGGGAGGTGGCTACACCTTC
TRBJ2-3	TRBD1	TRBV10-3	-	CAISGERTGSTDTQYF	TGTGCCATCAGTGGGGAGAGGACAGGGAGCACAGATACGCAGTATTTT